This T cell receptor beta chain was sequenced during a study of persistence of HIV-infected CD4 T cells. Study results and caveats: TCR oligoclonality correlated with proviral oligoclonality in the same sorted populations. Antigen-responding cells were enriched for degenerate expanded CDR3beta sequences.

V lost 7 bases to trimming and J lost 1 base, with 16 bases between them. This CDR3 has 15 residues. The germline gives CDR1 MNHNY, CDR2 SVGAGI (reference sequence). This was the immunoSEQ version 4 assay in survey mode. The table came from immunoSEQ multiplex PCR; TCRdb's copy has only in-frame clones and leaves some out. The profile shows a few thousand clones, roughly 60% of them singletons. Lysates of CMV-infected fibroblasts at 10 ug/mL stimulated these cells. Sorting selected CD4+ T cells upregulating both CD40 ligand and CD69. About this clone: Its antigen is still unknown.

The sequencing here drew on CD4+ T cells sorted from PBMCs after roughly 20-hour stimulation, taken from a patient who received antiretroviral therapy. V is TRBV6-6 and J is TRBJ1-1; D is undetermined. This clonotype was obtained from an adult man with HIV who was CMV-seropositive. CDR3: CASTEAGGGNTEAFF. The CDR3 DNA reads TGTGCCAGCACCGAAGCAGGTGGAGGGAACACTGAAGCTTTCTTT.